Below are 30 T cell receptor beta chains sequenced from a single sample in a study of T cell responses to AZD1222 COVID-19 vaccine. Libraries were prepared by immunoSEQ multiplex PCR; TCRdb keeps only in-frame clonotypes and omits some of them. The data show over 150,000 clones, with around nine tenths seen just once and about 1.6% held by the top ten. Sequencing was performed on peripheral blood, taken on day 0 of AZD1222 vaccination. The source of these receptors is an adult in good health.

This clone showed up just once. The V and J genes are TRBV19 and TRBJ1-1; D is uncertain. Trimming removed 5 bases at V and 2 bases at J, with 12 bases between. The V gene's germline CDR1 is LNHDA and CDR2 SQIVND (reference sequence). This CDR3 region has 14 residues. CDR3: CASSPRITNTEAFF. In nucleotides, the CDR3 is TGTGCCAGTAGTCCTCGGATTACTAACACTGAAGCTTTCTTT.

This clone is a singleton in its sample. The V and J genes are TRBV27 and TRBJ2-5, with TRBD2 matching over 15 bases. Trimming cost V 5 bases and J 5 bases; bases outside gene matches: 6. The CDR3 extends over 16 amino acids. Germline V gene data show CDR1 as MNHEY and CDR2 as SMNVEV (reference sequence). The CDR3 sequence: CASSTRTSGRGETQYF. In nucleotides, the CDR3 is TGTGCCAGCAGTACCCGGACTAGCGGGAGGGGGGAGACCCAGTACTTC.

The chain links TRBV6-5 to TRBJ2-6; D ambiguous. Germline lookup yields CDR1 MNHEY and CDR2 SVGAGI. Trimming stripped 5 bases from V and 2 bases from J, with 7 bases between. The length of the CDR3 is 14 residues. CDR3 sequence (DNA): TGTGCCAGCAGTAGGCAGGCTGGGGCCAACGTCCTGACTTTC. Residues: CASSRQAGANVLTF.

The chain carries TRBV7-9 and TRBJ1-6; TRBD1 is a possible D gene (5 bases). Germline CDR1 SEHNR, CDR2 FQNEAQ (reference sequence). The CDR3 has 16 residues. Trimming took off 5 bases at V and 7 bases at J, with 18 bases between the two ends. The CDR3 reads CASSHLDPGGNSPLHF. The CDR3 DNA sequence: TGTGCCAGCAGCCACTTGGACCCGGGGGGGAATTCACCCCTCCACTTT. Looking up the rest from reference TRBV7-9 and TRBJ1-6 gives the full variable domain: DTGVSQNPRHKITKRGQNVTFRCDPISEHNRLYWYRQTLGQGPEFLTYFQNEAQLEKSRLLSDRFSAERPKGSFSTLEIQRTEQGDSAMYLCASSHLDPGGNSPLHFGNGTRLTVT.

Regarding this clone: Other DNA sequences within the sample encode an identical CDR3. The rearrangement links TRBV7-3 to TRBJ2-5, with TRBD1 as a possible D gene (5 bases). There are 13 residues in the CDR3. The V end lost 0 bases, the J end lost 5 bases, and 7 bases lay between the germline ends. Germline V gene data show CDR1 as SGHTA and CDR2 as FQGTGA. The CDR3, as DNA: TGTGCCAGCAGCTTAACAAGGGGCGAGACCCAGTACTTC. The encoded protein is CASSLTRGETQYF. The entire variable domain, with the rest obtained from reference TRBV7-3 and TRBJ2-5, is as follows: GAGVSQTPSNKVTEKGKYVELRCDPISGHTALYWYRQSLGQGPEFLIYFQGTGAADDSGLPNDRFFAVRPEGSVSTLKIQRTERGDSAVYLCASSLTRGETQYFGPGTRLLVL.

The rearrangement uses TRBV12-3 or TRBV12-4 and TRBJ1-5; no clear D gene. Trimming took off 6 bases at V and 3 bases at J, with 9 bases between the two ends. This CDR3 comprises 13 residues. The CDR3 nucleotides are TGTGCCAGCAGCCATGCACTCAATCAGCCCCAGCATTTT. Amino acid sequence: CASSHALNQPQHF.

The chain uses TRBV4-1 and TRBJ2-1; 7 nucleotides agree with TRBD2. CDR1 is MGHRA and CDR2 is YSYEKL in the germline V gene. V trimming: 1 base; J trimming: 7 bases; junction bases outside the gene matches: 7. The CDR3 extends over 15 amino acids. The CDR3 here is CASSQAAGASNEQFF. DNA of the CDR3: TGCGCCAGCAGCCAAGCGGCGGGAGCATCGAATGAGCAGTTCTTC.

The chain carries TRBV30 and TRBJ2-7, with D possibly TRBD1 on 6 matching bases. CDR3 size: 13 residues. The germline V gene encodes CDR1 GTSNPN and CDR2 SVGIG (reference sequence). Trimming took off 3 bases at V and 3 bases at J, with 12 bases between the two ends. The CDR3 loop reads CAWSIGGVYEQYF. DNA of the CDR3: TGTGCCTGGAGCATAGGGGGAGTCTACGAGCAGTACTTC.

The CDR3 DNA reads TGCGCCAGCAGCCAGGCTAGGGGGGCAACTAATGAAAAACTGTTTTTT. Amino acid sequence: CASSQARGATNEKLFF. The genes are TRBV4-3 and TRBJ1-4; perhaps TRBD1 as D (6 bases). This CDR3 contains 16 residues. V lost 3 bases to trimming and J lost 0 bases, with 11 bases between them. Germline V gene sequence: CDR1 LGHNA, CDR2 YSLEER.

The genes are TRBV12-3 or TRBV12-4 and TRBJ2-7; no definite D call. V was pared by 2 bases and J by 5 bases, with 7 bases between. The CDR3 consists of 12 residues. The CDR3: CASSLTGHEQYF. The DNA for the CDR3 is TGTGCCAGCAGTTTAACCGGCCACGAGCAGTACTTC.

The rearrangement joins TRBV15 to TRBJ1-2, with TRBD1 identical over 9 bases. CDR1 and CDR2 (germline): LNHNV, YYDKDF (reference sequence). The CDR3 runs to 15 residues. Trimming took 5 bases from V and 5 from J; bases not matched to a gene: 9. The CDR3 DNA is TGTGCCACCAGCGGCCGGACAGGGGCAGGGTATGGCTACACCTTC. It specifies CATSGRTGAGYGYTF.

The rearrangement links TRBV18 to TRBJ2-5, with TRBD1 as a possible D gene (6 bases). This CDR3 contains 15 residues. CDR1 is KGHSH and CDR2 is LQKENI in the germline V gene. The V end lost 5 bases, the J end lost 4 bases, and 17 bases lay between the germline ends. CDR3: CASSAVLQGRETQYF. CDR3 bases: TGTGCCAGCTCAGCAGTCCTACAGGGAAGAGAGACCCAGTACTTC.

This rearrangement joins TRBV10-2 to TRBJ2-7; 8 bases are a match to TRBD2. The CDR3 spans 14 residues. Trimming took 8 bases from V and 0 from J; bases not matched to a gene: 6. The germline V gene has CDR1 WSHSY and CDR2 SAAADI. DNA for the CDR3: TGCGCCAGCGGATCAAGCGGGAGCTCCTACGAGCAGTACTTC. Its translation is CASGSSGSSYEQYF.

This clone is a singleton in its sample. The chain has TRBV2 and TRBJ2-5; TRBD2 aligns across 9 bases. This CDR3 contains 16 residues. The germline gives CDR1 SNHLY, CDR2 FYNNEI. Unmatched junction bases numbered 11, after V lost 7 bases and J lost 2 bases. The CDR3 spells CASTSGWLAGQETQYF. The CDR3 nucleotides read TGTGCCAGCACCTCAGGTTGGCTAGCGGGACAAGAGACCCAGTACTTC.

This sequence joins TRBV27 and TRBJ2-7; D remains ambiguous. The ends were cut back, 4 bases at V and 7 bases at J, with 14 bases in the middle. This CDR3 spans 13 amino acids. From germline, CDR1 is MNHEY and CDR2 SMNVEV (reference sequence). CDR3 region: CASSWLSFGEQYF. CDR3 nucleotides: TGTGCCAGCAGTTGGCTATCTTTTGGGGAGCAGTACTTC.

The V gene is TRBV18, the J gene TRBJ2-2; D gene ambiguous. CDR1 is KGHSH and CDR2 is LQKENI in the germline V gene. The CDR3 loop spans 12 amino acids. Trimming pared 4 bases from V and 6 bases from J, leaving 6 bases between. The CDR3 protein is CASSQPPGELFF. The CDR3, as DNA: TGTGCCAGCTCACAGCCCCCCGGGGAGCTGTTTTTT.

The rearrangement joins TRBV30 to TRBJ2-7; perhaps TRBD2 as D (6 bases). CDR3 length: 14 residues. The V end was cut by 0 bases, the J end by 0 bases, with 9 bases between. CDR1 is GTSNPN and CDR2 is SVGIG in the germline V gene (reference sequence). The CDR3 reads CAWSVTSSSYEQYF. In DNA form, the CDR3 reads TGTGCCTGGAGTGTAACTAGCAGCTCCTACGAGCAGTACTTC.

This chain uses TRBV29-1 with TRBJ1-1; the D gene is possibly TRBD1 (6 bases). The germline CDR1 and CDR2 sequences are SQVTM and ANQGSEA. The CDR3 has 13 amino acids. V gave up 6 bases and J gave up 0 bases, with 11 bases separating them. CDR3 DNA sequence: TGCAGCGTAGGGGGGCTCTTGAACACTGAAGCTTTCTTT. It is translated as CSVGGLLNTEAFF.

The J gene is TRBJ2-5, the V gene TRBV7-2, with 7 bases identical to TRBD1. This CDR3 has 13 residues. V was clipped by 4 bases and J by 5 bases; unmatched bases: 4. The germline gives CDR1 SGHTA, CDR2 FQGNSA. CDR3 DNA: TGTGCCAGCAGCTCCGGACAGGCTGAGACCCAGTACTTC. Its protein product is CASSSGQAETQYF.

The rearrangement links TRBV2 to TRBJ2-1; 9 bases fit TRBD2. J lost 2 bases, V lost 4 bases, and 12 bases had no gene match. The CDR3 runs 18 residues. The germline gives CDR1 SNHLY, CDR2 FYNNEI. CDR3 sequence reads: CASSAASGILLTYNEQFF. CDR3 nucleotides: TGTGCCAGCAGTGCCGCTAGCGGGATTTTATTAACCTACAATGAGCAGTTCTTC.

The rearrangement links TRBV2 to TRBJ2-3; perhaps TRBD1 as D (6 bases). Germline V gene sequence: CDR1 SNHLY, CDR2 FYNNEI. CDR3 length: 14 amino acids. V lost 4 bases and J 6 bases, leaving 14 bases between the germline ends. The CDR3: CASSVVAGADTQYF. CDR3 coding DNA: TGTGCCAGCAGTGTGGTGGCAGGGGCCGATACGCAGTATTTT.

The J gene is TRBJ2-1, the V gene TRBV19, with 8 bases lining up with TRBD2. The CDR3 covers 14 residues. With 5 bases clipped from V and 4 bases from J, the junction kept 4 bases outside the gene matches. Looked up from germline, CDR1 is LNHDA and CDR2 is SQIVND (reference sequence). The CDR3 DNA sequence: TGTGCCAGTAGTGCGGGGGGCTCGTACAATGAGCAGTTCTTC. Protein sequence: CASSAGGSYNEQFF.

This chain connects TRBV7-4 to TRBJ2-5; 12 bases map to TRBD2. The CDR3 covers 15 residues. The V gene's germline CDR1 is SGHVT and CDR2 SQSDAQ. The J segment lost 5 bases and the V segment lost 5 bases, leaving 6 bases of the junction unmatched. This CDR3 reads CASSPRLAGDETQYF. Here the CDR3 DNA reads TGTGCCAGCAGCCCGCGACTAGCGGGAGACGAGACCCAGTACTTC.

The chain links TRBV7-3 to TRBJ2-5; a weak D match, TRBD2 (7 bases). Germline assignment: CDR1 SGHTA and CDR2 FQGTGA. The CDR3 totals 14 residues. Trimming pared 5 bases from V and 2 bases from J, leaving 12 bases between. The CDR3 DNA sequence: TGTGCCAGCAGCGTAGGGGGGGTTCAAGAGACCCAGTACTTC. It yields the protein CASSVGGVQETQYF.

CDR3 loop: CASSAQTSGPFYETQYF. As DNA, the CDR3 is TGTGCCAGCAGCGCCCAGACTAGCGGACCCTTTTACGAGACCCAGTACTTC. The chain has TRBV9 and TRBJ2-5, with TRBD2 identical over 9 bases. The length of the CDR3 is 17 residues. After removal of 3 bases from V and 5 bases from J, the junction contained 14 bases not matched to a gene. CDR1 and CDR2 (germline): SGDLS, YYNGEE.

This clone was seen just once. The V and J genes are TRBV9 and TRBJ1-2; D is unclear. The CDR3 has 16 amino acids. Germline V gives CDR1 SGDLS, CDR2 YYNGEE. The V end was cut by 0 bases, the J end by 1 base, with 13 bases between. CDR3 residues: CASSVGEPQGNYGYTF. The CDR3 DNA reads as TGTGCCAGCAGCGTAGGGGAACCTCAAGGTAACTATGGCTACACCTTC.

The chain is built from TRBV29-1 and TRBJ1-4, with D perhaps matching TRBD1 (6 bases). This CDR3 contains 14 residues. The V end lost 1 base, the J end lost 8 bases, and 14 bases lay between the germline ends. Germline V gene lookup returns CDR1 SQVTM and CDR2 ANQGSEA. CDR3 bases: TGCAGCGTTGAAGCGGACAGAAACGGAGAAAAACTGTTTTTT. Protein product: CSVEADRNGEKLFF. Looking up the rest from reference TRBV29-1 and TRBJ1-4 gives the full variable domain: SAVISQKPSRDICQRGTSLTIQCQVDSQVTMMFWYRQQPGQSLTLIATANQGSEATYESGFVIDKFPISRPNLTFSTLTVSNMSPEDSSIYLCSVEADRNGEKLFFGSGTQLSVL.

The CDR3 nucleotides are TGTGCCAGCAGCCTAGGTGGCACTAGCAATCAGCCCCAGCATTTT. Its protein is CASSLGGTSNQPQHF. The V gene is TRBV7-8, the J gene TRBJ1-5; D is unclear. Trimming removed 5 bases from V and 0 bases from J, with 11 bases in between. The CDR3 extends over 15 amino acids. From germline, CDR1 is SGHVS and CDR2 FQNEAQ.

This chain connects TRBV5-4 to TRBJ2-1; 8 positions agree with TRBD1. The ends lost 0 bases at V and 3 bases at J; junction bases unmatched: 5. The CDR3 extends over 16 amino acids. Germline values: CDR1 SGHNT, CDR2 YYREEE (reference sequence). The DNA of the CDR3 is TGTGCCAGCAGCTTGGCCGTCAGGGGGCGCTACAATGAGCAGTTCTTC. Amino acids: CASSLAVRGRYNEQFF.

CDR3 in amino acids: CASSPRQATSSNQPQHF. The CDR3 bases are TGTGCCAGTAGCCCGAGGCAGGCTACCTCCAGCAATCAGCCCCAGCATTTT. The V call is TRBV19, the J call TRBJ1-5; unclear D gene. Germline assignment: CDR1 LNHDA and CDR2 SQIVND (reference sequence). V was trimmed by 6 bases and J by 1 base, leaving 19 bases between them. This CDR3 comprises 17 residues.